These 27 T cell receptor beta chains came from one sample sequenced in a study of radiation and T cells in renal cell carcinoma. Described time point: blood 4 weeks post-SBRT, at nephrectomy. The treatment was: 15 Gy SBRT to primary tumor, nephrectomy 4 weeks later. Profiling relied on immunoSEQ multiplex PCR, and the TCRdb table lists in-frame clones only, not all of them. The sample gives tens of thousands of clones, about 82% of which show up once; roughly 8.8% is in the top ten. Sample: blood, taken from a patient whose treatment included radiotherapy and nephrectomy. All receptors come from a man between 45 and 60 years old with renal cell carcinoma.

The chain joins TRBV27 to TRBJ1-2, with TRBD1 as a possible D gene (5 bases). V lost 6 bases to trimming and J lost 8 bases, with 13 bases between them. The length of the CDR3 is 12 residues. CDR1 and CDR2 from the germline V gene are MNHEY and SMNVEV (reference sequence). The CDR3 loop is CASRGTVGGYTF. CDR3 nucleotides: TGTGCCAGCAGGGGGACGGTCGGGGGCTACACCTTC.

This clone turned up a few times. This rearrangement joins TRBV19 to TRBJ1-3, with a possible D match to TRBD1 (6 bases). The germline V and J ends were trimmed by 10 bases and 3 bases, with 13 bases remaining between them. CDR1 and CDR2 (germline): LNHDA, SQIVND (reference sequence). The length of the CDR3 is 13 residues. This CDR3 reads CATTQGYGNTIYF. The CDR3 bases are TGTGCCACTACACAGGGATATGGAAACACCATATATTTT.

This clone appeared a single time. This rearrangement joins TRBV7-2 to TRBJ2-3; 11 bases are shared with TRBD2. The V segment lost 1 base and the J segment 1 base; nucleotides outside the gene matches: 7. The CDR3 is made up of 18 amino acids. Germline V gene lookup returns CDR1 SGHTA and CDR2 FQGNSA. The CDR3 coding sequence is TGTGCCAGCAGCTTAGACGGGGAACTAGCGGGGGGCACAGATACGCAGTATTTT. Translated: CASSLDGELAGGTDTQYF.

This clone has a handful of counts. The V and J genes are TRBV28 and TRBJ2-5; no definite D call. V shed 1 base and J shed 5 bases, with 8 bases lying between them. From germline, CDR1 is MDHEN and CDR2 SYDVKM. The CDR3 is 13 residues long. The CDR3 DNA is TGTGCCAGCAGTTTATATCTAGGGGAGACCCAGTACTTC. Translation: CASSLYLGETQYF.

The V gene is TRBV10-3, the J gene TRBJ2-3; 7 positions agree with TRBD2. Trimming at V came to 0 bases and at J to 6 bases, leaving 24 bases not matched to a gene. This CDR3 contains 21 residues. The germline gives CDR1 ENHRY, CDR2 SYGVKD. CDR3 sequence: CAISESSRSQPGTTGMDTQYF. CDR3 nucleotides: TGTGCCATCAGTGAGTCTAGTAGGAGCCAACCCGGGACTACCGGGATGGATACGCAGTATTTT.

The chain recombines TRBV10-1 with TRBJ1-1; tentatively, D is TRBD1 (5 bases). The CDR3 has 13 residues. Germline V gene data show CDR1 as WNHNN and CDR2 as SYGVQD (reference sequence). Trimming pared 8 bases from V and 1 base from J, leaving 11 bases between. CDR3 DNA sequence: TGCGCCAGCTCCCGGACAAGGAACACTGAAGCTTTCTTT. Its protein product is CASSRTRNTEAFF.

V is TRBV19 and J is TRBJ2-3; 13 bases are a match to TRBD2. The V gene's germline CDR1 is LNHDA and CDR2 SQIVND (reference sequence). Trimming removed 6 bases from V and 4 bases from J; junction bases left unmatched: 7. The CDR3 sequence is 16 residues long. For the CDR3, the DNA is TGTGCCAGTAGCCAAGGGACTAGCGGGGTTGCAGATACGCAGTATTTT. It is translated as CASSQGTSGVADTQYF.

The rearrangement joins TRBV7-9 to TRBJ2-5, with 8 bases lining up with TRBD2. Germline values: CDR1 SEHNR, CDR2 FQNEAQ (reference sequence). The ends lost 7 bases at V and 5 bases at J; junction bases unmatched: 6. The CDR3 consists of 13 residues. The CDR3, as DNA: TGTGCCAGCACCGGGGGGGCCCGGGAGACCCAGTACTTC. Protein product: CASTGGARETQYF.

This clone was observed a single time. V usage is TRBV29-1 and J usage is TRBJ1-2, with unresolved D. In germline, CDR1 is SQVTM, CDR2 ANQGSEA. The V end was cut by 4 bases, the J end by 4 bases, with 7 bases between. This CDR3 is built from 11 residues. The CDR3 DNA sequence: TGCAGCGTTGGGTCCGGCTATGGCTACACCTTC. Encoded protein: CSVGSGYGYTF.

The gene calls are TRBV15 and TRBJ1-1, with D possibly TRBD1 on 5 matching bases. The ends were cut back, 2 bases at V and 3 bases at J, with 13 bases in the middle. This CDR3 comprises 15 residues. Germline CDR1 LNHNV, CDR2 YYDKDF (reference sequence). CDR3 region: CATSRSRAVDTEAFF. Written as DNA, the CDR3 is TGTGCCACCAGCAGATCCAGGGCTGTCGACACTGAAGCTTTCTTT.

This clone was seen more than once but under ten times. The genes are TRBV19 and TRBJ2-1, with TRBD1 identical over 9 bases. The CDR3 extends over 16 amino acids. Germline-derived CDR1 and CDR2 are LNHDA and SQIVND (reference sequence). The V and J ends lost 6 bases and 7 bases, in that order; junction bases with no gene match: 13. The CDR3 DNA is TGTGCCAGTAGGGGGGGCCGGGACAGGGTGGCGAATGAGCAGTTCTTC. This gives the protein CASRGGRDRVANEQFF.

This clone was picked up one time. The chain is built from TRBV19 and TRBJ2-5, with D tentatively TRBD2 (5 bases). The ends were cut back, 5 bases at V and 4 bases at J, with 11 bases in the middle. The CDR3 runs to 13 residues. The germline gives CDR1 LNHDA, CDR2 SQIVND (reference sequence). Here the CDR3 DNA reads TGTGCCAGTAGTGTCCCAGAGGGAGAGACCCAGTACTTC. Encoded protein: CASSVPEGETQYF.

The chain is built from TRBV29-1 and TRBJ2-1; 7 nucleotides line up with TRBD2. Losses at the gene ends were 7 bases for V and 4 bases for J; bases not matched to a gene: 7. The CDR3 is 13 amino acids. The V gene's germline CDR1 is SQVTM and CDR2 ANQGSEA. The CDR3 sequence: CSGREAPYNEQFF. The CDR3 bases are TGCAGCGGCCGGGAGGCCCCATACAATGAGCAGTTCTTC.

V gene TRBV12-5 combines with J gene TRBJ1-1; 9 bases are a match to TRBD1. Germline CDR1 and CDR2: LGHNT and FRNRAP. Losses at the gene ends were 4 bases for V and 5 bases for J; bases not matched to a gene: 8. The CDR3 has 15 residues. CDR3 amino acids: CASGSTGGFSTEAFF. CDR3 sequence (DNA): TGTGCTAGTGGTTCGACAGGGGGGTTTTCGACTGAAGCTTTCTTT.

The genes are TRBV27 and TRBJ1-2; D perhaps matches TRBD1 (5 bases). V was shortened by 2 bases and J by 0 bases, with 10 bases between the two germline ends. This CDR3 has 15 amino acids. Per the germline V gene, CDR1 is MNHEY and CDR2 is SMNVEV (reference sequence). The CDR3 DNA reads TGTGCCAGCAGTTTAGTGGCAGGGACTAACTATGGCTACACCTTC. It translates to CASSLVAGTNYGYTF.

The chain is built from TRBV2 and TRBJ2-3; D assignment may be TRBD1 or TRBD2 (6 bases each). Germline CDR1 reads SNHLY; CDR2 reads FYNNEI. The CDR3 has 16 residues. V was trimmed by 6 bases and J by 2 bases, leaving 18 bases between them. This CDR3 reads CASRGLVGGPTDTQYF. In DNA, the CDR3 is TGTGCCAGCAGAGGGCTGGTTGGGGGGCCCACAGATACGCAGTATTTT.

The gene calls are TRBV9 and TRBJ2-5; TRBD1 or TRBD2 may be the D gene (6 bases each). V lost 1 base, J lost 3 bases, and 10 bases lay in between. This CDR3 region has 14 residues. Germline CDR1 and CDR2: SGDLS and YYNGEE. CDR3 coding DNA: TGTGCCAGCAGCGTAAAGGAGGGGGAAGAGACCCAGTACTTC. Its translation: CASSVKEGEETQYF.

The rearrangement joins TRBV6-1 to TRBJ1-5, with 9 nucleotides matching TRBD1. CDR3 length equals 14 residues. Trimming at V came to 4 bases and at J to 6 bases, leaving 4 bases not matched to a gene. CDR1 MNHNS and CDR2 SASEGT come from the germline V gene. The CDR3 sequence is CASSADRGFQPQHF. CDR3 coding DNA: TGTGCCAGCAGTGCCGACAGGGGGTTTCAGCCCCAGCATTTT.

CDR3 region: CASSYQGGLGGYF. The CDR3 region has the DNA TGTGCCAGCAGTTACCAGGGTGGGCTAGGAGGGTATTTT. The chain couples TRBV6-5 to TRBJ2-3; D may correspond to TRBD1 or TRBD2 (5 bases each). Germline lookup yields CDR1 MNHEY and CDR2 SVGAGI. The V and J ends lost 2 bases and 14 bases respectively, with 17 bases between them. The CDR3 is 13 residues long.

The CDR3 DNA reads as TGTGCCAGCAGCTTAGCGGGGGGGGCGAGGGGCACTGAAGCTTTCTTT. Translating gives CASSLAGGARGTEAFF. This chain uses TRBV7-6 with TRBJ1-1; possible D gene TRBD1, 6 bases. Trimming took off 0 bases at V and 4 bases at J, with 15 bases between the two ends. Germline loops: CDR1 SGHVS, CDR2 FNYEAQ. The CDR3 spans 16 residues.

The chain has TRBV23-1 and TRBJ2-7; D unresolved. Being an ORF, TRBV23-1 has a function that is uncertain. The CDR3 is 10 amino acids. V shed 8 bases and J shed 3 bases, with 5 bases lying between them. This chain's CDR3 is CASEDYEQYF. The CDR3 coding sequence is TGCGCCAGCGAAGACTACGAGCAGTACTTC.

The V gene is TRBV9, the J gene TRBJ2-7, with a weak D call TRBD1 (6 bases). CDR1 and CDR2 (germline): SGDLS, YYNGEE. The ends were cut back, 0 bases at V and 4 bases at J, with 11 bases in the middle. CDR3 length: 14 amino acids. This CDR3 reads CASSVETGQYEQYF. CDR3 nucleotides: TGTGCCAGCAGCGTAGAAACAGGGCAATACGAGCAGTACTTC.

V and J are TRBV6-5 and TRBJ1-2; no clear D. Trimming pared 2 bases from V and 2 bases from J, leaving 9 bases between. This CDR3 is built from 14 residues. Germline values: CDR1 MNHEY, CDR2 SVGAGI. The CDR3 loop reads CASSYDPKNYGYTF. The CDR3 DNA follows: TGTGCCAGCAGTTACGATCCCAAGAACTATGGCTACACCTTC.

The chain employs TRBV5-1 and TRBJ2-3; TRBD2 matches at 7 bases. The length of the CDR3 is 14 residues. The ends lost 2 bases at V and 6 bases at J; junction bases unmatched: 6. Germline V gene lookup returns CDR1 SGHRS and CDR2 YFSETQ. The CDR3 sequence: CASSFSGREDTQYF. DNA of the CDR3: TGCGCCAGCAGCTTTTCGGGGAGGGAGGATACGCAGTATTTT.

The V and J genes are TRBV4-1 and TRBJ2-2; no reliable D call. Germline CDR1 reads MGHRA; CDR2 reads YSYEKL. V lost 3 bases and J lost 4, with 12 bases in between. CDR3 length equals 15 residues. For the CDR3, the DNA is TGCGCCAGCAGCCATCCGGGTTTAGGCACCGGGGAGCTGTTTTTT. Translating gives CASSHPGLGTGELFF.

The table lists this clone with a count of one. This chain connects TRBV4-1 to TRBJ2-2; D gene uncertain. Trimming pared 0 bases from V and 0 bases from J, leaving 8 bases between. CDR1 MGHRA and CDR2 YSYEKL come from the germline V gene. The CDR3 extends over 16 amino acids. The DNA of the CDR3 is TGCGCCAGCAGCCAAGAGCGTCAGGCGAACACCGGGGAGCTGTTTTTT. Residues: CASSQERQANTGELFF.

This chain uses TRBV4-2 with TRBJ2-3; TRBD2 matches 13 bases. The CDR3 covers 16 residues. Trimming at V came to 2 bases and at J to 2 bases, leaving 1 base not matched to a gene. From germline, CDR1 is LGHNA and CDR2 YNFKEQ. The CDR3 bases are TGTGCCAGCAGCCAAACTAGCGGGGGGGTCACAGATACGCAGTATTTT. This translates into CASSQTSGGVTDTQYF.